The 30 T cell receptor beta chains below all came from one sample that was sequenced in a study. TCRdb reanalysed the 5' RACE reads using MiXCR and keeps one entry per CDR3 protein. The repertoire consists of around 8,000 distinct CDR3 sequences, with less than 40% occurring once and the leading ten covering around 6.6%. Material for sequencing was tumor-infiltrating memory CD4+ T cells sorted from the breast tumor. Indicated subset: memory CD4+ T cells, CD4+CD45RO+CD25-. The source of these receptors is a female donor with breast cancer.

Worth noting for this clonotype: This may arise from a read error, as a much more abundant clone is one base away. This chain uses TRBV3-1 with TRBJ2-1; D not certain. The CDR3 extends over 11 amino acids. V lost 5 bases to trimming and J lost 8 bases, with 7 bases between them. Per germline, CDR1 LGHDT and CDR2 YNNKEL (reference sequence). CDR3 sequence reads: CASSEGYEQFF. The DNA for the CDR3 is TGTGCCAGCAGCGAAGGGTATGAGCAGTTCTTC.

V usage is TRBV9 and J usage is TRBJ1-1; 8 bases match TRBD1. The CDR3 is made up of 12 amino acids. Trimming took 4 bases from V and 7 from J; bases not matched to a gene: 3. Germline CDR1 SGDLS, CDR2 YYNGEE. This CDR3 is CASSKGTGEAFF. CDR3 DNA sequence: TGTGCCAGCAGCAAGGGGACAGGTGAAGCTTTCTTT. The whole variable domain, filled in from reference TRBV9 and TRBJ1-1, reads DSGVTQTPKHLITATGQRVTLRCSPRSGDLSVYWYQQSLDQGLQFLIQYYNGEERAKGNILERFSAQQFPDLHSELNLSSLELGDSALYFCASSKGTGEAFFGQGTRLTVV.

A few counts support this clonotype. The chain carries TRBV4-2 and TRBJ1-2, with a possible D match to TRBD1 (5 bases). The CDR3 extends over 16 amino acids. Trimming cost V 4 bases and J 4 bases, with 19 bases left between them. CDR1 and CDR2 from the germline V gene are LGHNA and YNFKEQ. CDR3 nucleotide sequence: TGTGCCAGCAGCCGAGACAGTTATAGGCGTGGCTATGGCTACACCTTC. Its protein is CASSRDSYRRGYGYTF.

In this sample, this clonotype turned up a few times. The CDR3 loop is CASSANHWDSVAYEQYF. CDR3 DNA: TGTGCCAGCAGCGCAAACCACTGGGACAGTGTAGCCTACGAGCAGTACTTC. The chain joins TRBV6-1 to TRBJ2-7, with TRBD1 identical over 7 bases. CDR1 and CDR2 from the germline V gene are MNHNS and SASEGT. With V trimmed by 6 bases and J by 2 bases, 16 bases remained unmatched. The CDR3 contains 17 residues.

A word on this clonotype: One junction end disagrees with the germline gene, perhaps due to a read error. The chain uses TRBV7-2 and TRBJ1-6, with D perhaps matching TRBD1 (6 bases). Germline loops: CDR1 SGHTA, CDR2 FQGNSA. The CDR3 has 16 amino acids. DNA of the CDR3: TGTGCCAGCAGCGCTCGCACAGGGATGTATAATTCACCCCTCCGCTTT. Encoded protein: CASSARTGMYNSPLRF.

This clonotype appeared a few times. The chain has TRBV20-1 and TRBJ2-3; TRBD2 aligns across 13 bases. The CDR3 contains 15 residues. Germline CDR1 DFQATT, CDR2 SNEGSKA (reference sequence). With 3 bases clipped from V and 6 bases from J, the junction kept 6 bases outside the gene matches. DNA for the CDR3: TGCAGTGCTAGTAGGGGACTAGCGGGATCGGATACGCAGTATTTT. It is translated as CSASRGLAGSDTQYF.

This clonotype was observed a handful of times. This sequence joins TRBV9 and TRBJ2-7; possible D gene TRBD1, 5 bases. The length of the CDR3 is 15 residues. V was trimmed by 4 bases and J by 2 bases, leaving 16 bases between them. Germline lookup yields CDR1 SGDLS and CDR2 YYNGEE. The CDR3 DNA sequence: TGTGCCAGCAGCCAAGGCCCAGGGAACGCCTACGAGCAGTACTTC. Protein: CASSQGPGNAYEQYF.

This clonotype was detected only once. This may arise from a read error, as a much more abundant clone is one base away. V and J are TRBV7-3 and TRBJ2-1; 10 bases are shared with TRBD2. This CDR3 has 14 amino acids. Germline V CDR1 and CDR2: SGHTA, FQGTGA. The V and J ends lost 8 bases and 10 bases, in that order; junction bases with no gene match: 11. The CDR3 DNA sequence: TGTGCCAGCGGCCTATTAGCGGGAGGAAGGGAGCAGTTCTTC. As protein: CASGLLAGGREQFF.

The sample holds one count of this clonotype. This chain uses TRBV7-2 with TRBJ1-6; D remains unclear. Germline-derived CDR1 and CDR2 are SGHTA and FQGNSA. Trimming cost V 5 bases and J 11 bases, with 19 bases left between them. There are 15 residues in the CDR3. The CDR3 region is CASSPQEGWNPPLHF. The CDR3 bases are TGTGCCAGCAGCCCCCAGGAGGGTTGGAACCCACCCCTCCACTTT.

By share of the sample, this clonotype is medium-sized. This chain uses TRBV6-1 with TRBJ2-1; 7 nucleotides align to TRBD2. There are 14 residues in the CDR3. Trimming removed 6 bases from V and 0 bases from J; junction bases left unmatched: 2. Per germline, CDR1 MNHNS and CDR2 SASEGT. The CDR3 nucleotides read TGTGCCAGCAGCGGGGGGAGCTCCTACAATGAGCAGTTCTTC. Encoded protein: CASSGGSSYNEQFF.

To note about this clonotype: The conserved final phenylalanine or tryptophan is absent from the CDR3, which likely points to a read error. The V and J genes are TRBV7-9 and TRBJ2-1; 9 nucleotides align to TRBD1. Germline loops: CDR1 SEHNR, CDR2 FQNEAQ (reference sequence). This CDR3 spans 14 amino acids. Germline trimming cut 8 bases from V and 4 bases from J; bases unmatched to any gene: 6. The DNA for the CDR3 is TGTGCCAGCGCACGGACAGGGGTGTACAATGAGCAGTTCCTC. It yields the protein CASARTGVYNEQFL.

In the case of this clonotype: An end of the junction does not agree with germline; a read error may underlie this. This sequence joins TRBV4-1 and TRBJ2-1; 10 bases fit TRBD2. Looked up from germline, CDR1 is MGHRA and CDR2 is YSYEKL. The CDR3 is 19 residues long. The CDR3 here is CASSQDGGTSVIMGGEQFF. In DNA form, the CDR3 reads TGCGCCAGTAGCCAAGATGGCGGGACTAGCGTCATAATGGGGGGTGAGCAGTTCTTC.

J is TRBJ1-2 and V is TRBV5-1; no clear D gene. CDR1 SGHRS and CDR2 YFSETQ come from the germline V gene. The CDR3 contains 12 residues. With 0 bases removed from V and 7 bases from J, the gap between germline ends came to 7 bases. The CDR3 DNA follows: TGCGCCAGCAGCTTGGAAGGGCTTGGCTACACCTTC. Its translation is CASSLEGLGYTF.

There are a few counts of this clonotype. A read error is possible here, since a much larger clone lies one base away. The chain links TRBV5-6 to TRBJ2-3; no firm D call. The CDR3 length is 13 residues. V was trimmed by 3 bases and J by 4 bases, leaving 9 bases between them. CDR1 is SGHDT and CDR2 is YYEEEE in the germline V gene. CDR3 region: CASSSLCADTQYF. The CDR3 nucleotides are TGTGCCAGCAGCTCCTTGTGTGCAGATACGCAGTATTTT. Together with reference TRBV5-6 and TRBJ2-3, the CDR3 gives the full variable domain: DAGVTQSPTHLIKTRGQQVTLRCSPKSGHDTVSWYQQALGQGPQFIFQYYEEEERQRGNFPDRFSGHQFPNYSSELNVNALLLGDSALYLCASSSLCADTQYFGPGTRLTVL.

About this clonotype itself: The junction and the germline gene differ at one end; a read error may be behind it. This rearrangement joins TRBV12-3 or TRBV12-4 to TRBJ2-7, with 12 bases lining up with TRBD2. This CDR3 contains 14 residues. The DNA for the CDR3 is TGTGCCAGCAGGAAAGGACTAGCGGGAAGTGAGCAGAACTTC. It is translated as CASRKGLAGSEQNF.

The genes are TRBV27 and TRBJ1-2, with a tentative D call TRBD1 (5 bases). In germline, CDR1 is MNHEY, CDR2 SMNVEV (reference sequence). V gave up 4 bases and J gave up 7 bases, with 19 bases separating them. The CDR3 totals 15 residues. CDR3 in amino acids: CASSSPEMGRGGYTF. In DNA form, the CDR3 reads TGTGCCAGCAGTTCCCCAGAAATGGGACGGGGTGGCTACACCTTC.

The rearrangement links TRBV5-1 to TRBJ1-6; no clear D. Trimming left V 1 base short and J 6 bases short, with 5 bases between. The length of the CDR3 is 13 residues. CDR1 is SGHRS, CDR2 YFSETQ, per germline. CDR3 residues: CASSLQRNSPLHF. CDR3 DNA: TGCGCCAGCAGCTTGCAGCGTAATTCACCCCTCCACTTT.

In the case of this clonotype: A single base separates this from a much larger clone, so it may be a read error. The chain couples TRBV6-1 to TRBJ1-1; 8 bases map to TRBD1. Germline V gene data show CDR1 as MNHNS and CDR2 as SASEGT. V shed 8 bases, J shed 0 bases, and the junction held 11 bases outside the gene matches. This CDR3 is built from 16 residues. The CDR3 bases are TGTGCCAGCCCTCTGGGGGGACAGGCCCTGAACACTGAAGCTTTCTTT. The encoded protein is CASPLGGQALNTEAFF.

This sequence joins TRBV7-6 and TRBJ1-3; D is uncertain. The V end was cut by 1 base, the J end by 0 bases, with 10 bases between. There are 16 residues in the CDR3. In germline, CDR1 is SGHVS, CDR2 FNYEAQ. Here the CDR3 DNA reads TGTGCCAGCAGCTTAGGAACTCCGAGCTCTGGAAACACCATATATTTT. It translates to CASSLGTPSSGNTIYF.

Remarks on this clonotype: Germline and junction disagree at one end, which may indicate a read error. This sequence joins TRBV5-4 and TRBJ1-2; D is possibly TRBD1 (6 bases). This CDR3 is built from 16 residues. Germline values: CDR1 SGHNT, CDR2 YYREEE (reference sequence). CDR3 DNA sequence: TGCGCCAGCAGCTTCCCCGGGGGGCCGAAGAACTATGGCCACACCTTC. It specifies CASSFPGGPKNYGHTF.

The rearrangement links TRBV28 to TRBJ2-1, with 7 bases matching TRBD1. V was pared by 5 bases and J by 7 bases, with 2 bases of the junction left unmatched. This CDR3 comprises 12 residues. CDR1 MDHEN and CDR2 SYDVKM come from the germline V gene. The chain's CDR3 is CASSVTGNEQFF. DNA of the CDR3: TGTGCCAGCAGTGTGACAGGGAATGAGCAGTTCTTC.

In its sample, this clonotype is medium-sized. V usage is TRBV7-2 and J usage is TRBJ2-2; D gene uncertain. This CDR3 has 17 residues. V lost 1 base, J lost 6 bases, and 18 bases lay in between. Germline CDR1 is SGHTA and CDR2 is FQGNSA. CDR3 DNA sequence: TGTGCCAGCAGCTTAGATAGTAATTTCCGAAGGGCCGGGGAGCTGTTTTTT. Protein product: CASSLDSNFRRAGELFF.

V and J are TRBV5-6 and TRBJ2-1; D unclear. From germline, CDR1 is SGHDT and CDR2 YYEEEE. The CDR3 has 14 residues. V shed 0 bases and J shed 4 bases, with 8 bases lying between them. CDR3 nucleotide sequence: TGTGCCAGCAGCTTGGTGTCAGCTTACAATGAGCAGTTCTTC. Its translation: CASSLVSAYNEQFF.

This clonotype was observed a few times. The rearrangement joins TRBV6-1 to TRBJ2-6, with 7 bases identical to TRBD1. After removal of 8 bases from V and 5 bases from J, the junction contained 12 bases not matched to a gene. The CDR3 covers 16 residues. Germline assignment: CDR1 MNHNS and CDR2 SASEGT. CDR3 amino acids: CASRRQGQGRANVLTF. CDR3 sequence (DNA): TGTGCCAGCCGAAGACAGGGCCAGGGAAGGGCCAACGTCCTGACTTTC.

This clonotype ranks as medium-sized (0.01 to 0.1%). The chain carries TRBV12-3 or TRBV12-4 and TRBJ1-2; weak D call: TRBD1 (6 bases). The V end lost 4 bases, the J end lost 5 bases, and 14 bases lay between the germline ends. This CDR3 spans 14 amino acids. CDR3 region: CASSSTGWGYGYTF. The DNA of the CDR3 is TGTGCCAGCAGTTCAACAGGGTGGGGGTATGGCTACACCTTC.

This clonotype was recorded at least ten times. This CDR3 reads CASSLDRDTEAFF. The CDR3 DNA follows: TGTGCCAGCAGCTTAGACAGGGACACTGAAGCTTTCTTT. This chain joins TRBV11-2 and TRBJ1-1; possible D gene TRBD1, 5 bases. V lost 0 bases, J lost 3 bases, and 5 bases lay in between. The germline V gene encodes CDR1 SGHAT and CDR2 FQNNGV. The CDR3 consists of 13 residues. Complete variable domain (other parts from reference TRBV11-2 and TRBJ1-1): EAGVAQSPRYKIIEKRQSVAFWCNPISGHATLYWYQQILGQGPKLLIQFQNNGVVDDSQLPKDRFSAERLKGVDSTLKIQPAKLEDSAVYLCASSLDRDTEAFFGQGTRLTVV.

DNA for the CDR3: TGTGCCAGCAGTTCAGACAGCCCTTGGCCCCAGCATTTT. Translation gives CASSSDSPWPQHF. The gene calls are TRBV6-2 or TRBV6-3 and TRBJ1-5, with TRBD1 as a possible D gene (5 bases). This CDR3 comprises 13 residues. Germline V gene sequence: CDR1 MNHEY, CDR2 SVGEGT. V was cut by 4 bases and J by 9 bases, with 13 bases left in between.

This clonotype came up many times. This chain links TRBV11-2 with TRBJ2-2; 9 bases map to TRBD2. The V segment lost 1 base and the J segment 5 bases; nucleotides outside the gene matches: 5. This CDR3 has 16 residues. The germline V gene encodes CDR1 SGHAT and CDR2 FQNNGV. CDR3 sequence reads: CASSLGLAGKTGELFF. DNA of the CDR3: TGTGCCAGCAGCTTAGGGCTAGCGGGAAAAACCGGGGAGCTGTTTTTT.

CDR3 nucleotide sequence: TGTGCCAGCAGCTTGGCCAACTACGAGCAGTACTTC. Protein sequence: CASSLANYEQYF. This chain connects TRBV5-6 to TRBJ2-7; no definite D call. The CDR3 length is 12 residues. V gave up 0 bases and J gave up 3 bases, with 4 bases separating them. Germline lookup yields CDR1 SGHDT and CDR2 YYEEEE. Full variable domain (rest looked up from reference TRBV5-6 and TRBJ2-7): DAGVTQSPTHLIKTRGQQVTLRCSPKSGHDTVSWYQQALGQGPQFIFQYYEEEERQRGNFPDRFSGHQFPNYSSELNVNALLLGDSALYLCASSLANYEQYFGPGTRLTVT.

This chain uses TRBV27 with TRBJ2-1; D is perhaps TRBD2 (5 bases). The germline V gene has CDR1 MNHEY and CDR2 SMNVEV (reference sequence). The CDR3 consists of 13 residues. V shed 5 bases and J shed 4 bases, with 9 bases lying between them. The CDR3 coding sequence is TGTGCCAGCAGTCCAGCGGCATACAATGAGCAGTTCTTC. Its protein product is CASSPAAYNEQFF.